These 9 T cell receptor beta chains share one sample of origin, sequenced in a study of T cell repertoires in cytomegalovirus infection. The antigens these receptors bind are not known. TCRdb re-derived calls from the reads in MiXCR, one entry per CDR3 protein. Altogether some 920,000 distinct CDR3 sequences are present, roughly 30% being singletons, with the ten largest covering over 12%. This specimen was cultured CD8+ T cells from PBMCs, taken from culture after CMV antigen stimulation. The source is a human donor in good health (CMV status not recorded). Some clones in this sample may be carry-over from other donors' samples.

In regard to this clonotype: A read error may be the cause here, since a much bigger clone is one base away. This rearrangement joins TRBV19 to TRBJ1-5; a weak D match, TRBD1 (5 bases). V lost 8 bases to trimming and J lost 3 bases, with 14 bases between them. The CDR3 has 14 amino acids. CDR1 and CDR2 from the germline V gene are LNHDA and SQIVND (reference sequence). The CDR3 spells CASSGAVNNQPQHF. The CDR3 DNA reads as TGTGCCAGTTCTGGGGCTGTTAACAATCAGCCCCAGCATTTT.

The chain recombines TRBV20-1 with TRBJ1-5, with no clear D. V lost 4 bases and J lost 6, with 4 bases in between. Germline V lookup: CDR1 DFQATT, CDR2 SNEGSKA (reference sequence). This CDR3 has 10 amino acids. Written as DNA, the CDR3 is TGCAGTGCTAAGGGTCAGCCCCAGCATTTT. Its translation: CSAKGQPQHF.

This clonotype was observed at least ten times. The chain recombines TRBV7-2 with TRBJ2-3; 9 bases align to TRBD2. This CDR3 region has 14 residues. The germline V gene has CDR1 SGHTA and CDR2 FQGNSA. V lost 2 bases, J lost 5 bases, and 2 bases stayed unmatched. This CDR3 is CASSLLAGVDTQYF. Here the CDR3 DNA reads TGTGCCAGCAGCTTATTAGCGGGGGTAGATACGCAGTATTTT.

This clonotype has ten or more counts. The chain has TRBV7-2 and TRBJ1-2; possible D gene TRBD1, 5 bases. There are 12 residues in the CDR3. Per germline, CDR1 SGHTA and CDR2 FQGNSA. V gave up 11 bases and J gave up 8 bases, with 18 bases separating them. The CDR3 nucleotides are TGTGCCCTTAGAGCCGGGGCGCGGGGCTACACCTTC. It codes for CALRAGARGYTF.

About this clonotype: The junction departs from germline at one end; a sequencing error may be responsible. The chain employs TRBV5-3 and TRBJ1-1, with D uncertain. TRBV5-3 is assigned to the ORF class and has an uncertain function. The CDR3 contains 15 residues. This CDR3 reads CASSLAPPMNTEAFF. The CDR3 DNA follows: TGTGCCAGCAGCTTGGCCCCTCCGATGAACACTGAAGCTTTCTTT.

The chain carries TRBV5-8 and TRBJ1-2; D is undetermined. The germline V gene has CDR1 SGHTS and CDR2 YDEGEE. V lost 0 bases to trimming and J lost 5 bases, with 8 bases between them. The CDR3 is 13 residues long. The CDR3 sequence: CASSLGIAYGYTF. The CDR3 nucleotides read TGTGCCAGCAGCTTGGGTATCGCGTATGGCTACACCTTC.

As concerns this clonotype: Compared with germline, one end of the junction differs, possibly owing to a read error. J is TRBJ2-5 and V is TRBV24-1; tentatively, D is TRBD1 (7 bases). Germline V gene data show CDR1 as KGHDR and CDR2 as SFDVKD. The CDR3 length is 18 residues. CDR3: CATSDRQGPRGTQGTQYF. For the CDR3, the DNA is TGTGCCACCAGTGATCGACAGGGTCCAAGAGGGACTCAAGGGACCCAGTACTTC.

V is TRBV4-1 and J is TRBJ1-1; the D is unclear. The CDR3 is 14 amino acids. V was pared by 0 bases and J by 5 bases, with 10 bases between. CDR1 and CDR2 (germline): MGHRA, YSYEKL. CDR3 loop: CASSQESPNTEAFF. The CDR3 DNA follows: TGCGCCAGCAGCCAAGAAAGCCCGAATACTGAAGCTTTCTTT.

As to this clonotype: Germline and junction disagree at one end, which may indicate a read error. The chain joins TRBV7-6 to TRBJ2-1, with D possibly being TRBD2 (5 bases). The CDR3 has 16 residues. The germline V gene has CDR1 SGHVS and CDR2 FNYEAQ. CDR3 nucleotides: TGTACCAGCAGCTTAGTAGGACTCCCCGGTTACAATGAGCAGTTCTTC. It specifies CTSSLVGLPGYNEQFF.